In its sample, the clone carrying this T cell receptor beta chain was seen once. Negative isolation was applied to CD8+ and CD4+ T cells, and FACS enrichment was applied to TEMRA cells. The data were taken from a study of CD8 T cells in Susac syndrome. There are 15 residues in the CDR3. The V and J ends lost 3 bases and 6 bases respectively, with 17 bases between them. An amount of RNA that ranged from roughly 0.45 to 1 ug was reverse transcribed with random hexamers. The TCR beta CDR3 was amplified by immunoSEQ multiplex PCR across 54 Vbeta, 13 Jbeta. TCRdb ran MiXCR on the immunoSEQ multiplex PCR reads and lists one entry per CDR3 protein. The table records about 200,000 distinct CDR3 sequences, 90% to 95% of them present only once.

The chain has TRBV12-3 or TRBV12-4 and TRBJ1-1; D ambiguous. The sequence was obtained from a human donor in good health. What was sequenced was CD4+ T cells from PBMCs. The CDR3 sequence is CASSLVREEAPEAFF. As DNA, the CDR3 is TGTGCCAGCAGTTTGGTCCGGGAAGAAGCTCCTGAAGCTTTCTTT.